This T cell receptor beta chain was found in a study of cytomegalovirus exposure and HLA in healthy donors. Study-wide points: Most CMV-associated TCR beta chains were later found to appear HLA-restricted. Association with HLA alleles at 0.05 false discovery rate was found for around 17,000 TCR beta sequences in a later analysis. Other equally common chains were less clonally expanded than HLA-associated TCR beta chains, a later analysis showed. A missense DCLRE1C variant was associated with V- and J-gene trimming of TCR beta chains in a later analysis, and an independent cohort replicated the association.

On this clone itself: Its antigen is currently unknown.

The PCR contained 60 Vbeta and 13 Jbeta primers. Some clones are missing from TCRdb's copy, which holds only in-frame ones; the method was immunoSEQ multiplex PCR. The sample holds under 170,000 clones, around 60% seen once. The sequence derives from a woman aged 55-69 years in good health and CMV-seropositive. The sample taken for sequencing was PBMCs.

This CDR3 reads CARTTPRPTGSHEQYF. CDR3 sequence (DNA): TGTGCCAGGACCACCCCGAGACCGACAGGTTCCCACGAGCAGTACTTC. V gene TRBV9 combines with J gene TRBJ2-7; D is possibly TRBD1 (6 bases). This CDR3 has 16 residues. V was shortened by 8 bases and J by 5 bases, with 26 bases between the two germline ends. Germline V gene lookup returns CDR1 SGDLS and CDR2 YYNGEE.